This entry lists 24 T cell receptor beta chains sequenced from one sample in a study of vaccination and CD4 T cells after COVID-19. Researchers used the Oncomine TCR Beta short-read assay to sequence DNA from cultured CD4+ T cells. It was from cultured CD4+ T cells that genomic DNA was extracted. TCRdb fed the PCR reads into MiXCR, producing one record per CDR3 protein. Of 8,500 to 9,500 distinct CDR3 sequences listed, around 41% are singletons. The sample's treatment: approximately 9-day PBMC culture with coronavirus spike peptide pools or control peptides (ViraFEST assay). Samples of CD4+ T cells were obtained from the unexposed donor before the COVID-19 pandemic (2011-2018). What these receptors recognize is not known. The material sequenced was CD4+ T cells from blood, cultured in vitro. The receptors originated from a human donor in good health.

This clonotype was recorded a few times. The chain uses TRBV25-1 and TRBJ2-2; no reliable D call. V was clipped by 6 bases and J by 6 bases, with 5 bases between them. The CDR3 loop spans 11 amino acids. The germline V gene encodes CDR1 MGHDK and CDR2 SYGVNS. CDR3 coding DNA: TGTGCCAGCAGCGGTCCCGGGGAGCTGTTTTTT. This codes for CASSGPGELFF.

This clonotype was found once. The CDR3 DNA follows: TGTGCCAGCAGTTACTCCGGGGACGGGGTCTCCTACAATGAGCAGTTCTTC. Translating it yields CASSYSGDGVSYNEQFF. V usage is TRBV6-2 or TRBV6-3 and J usage is TRBJ2-1, with D perhaps matching TRBD1 or TRBD2 (5 bases each). Trimming left V 0 bases short and J 0 bases short, with 12 bases between. Germline CDR1 reads MNHEY; CDR2 reads SVGEGT. The CDR3 is 17 amino acids.

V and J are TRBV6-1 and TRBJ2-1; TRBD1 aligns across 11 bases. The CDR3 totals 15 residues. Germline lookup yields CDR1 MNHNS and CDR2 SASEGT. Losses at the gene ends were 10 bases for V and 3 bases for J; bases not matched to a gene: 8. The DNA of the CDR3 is TGTGCCACCATATCCGGGACAGGGGGCTACAATGAGCAGTTCTTC. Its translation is CATISGTGGYNEQFF.

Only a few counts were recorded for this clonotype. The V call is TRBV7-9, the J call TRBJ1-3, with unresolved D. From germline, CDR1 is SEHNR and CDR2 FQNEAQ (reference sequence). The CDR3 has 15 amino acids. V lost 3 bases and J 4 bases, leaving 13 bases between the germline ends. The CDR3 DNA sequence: TGTGCCAGCAGCTTTGGGGAGATTAGCGGAAACACCATATATTTT. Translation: CASSFGEISGNTIYF. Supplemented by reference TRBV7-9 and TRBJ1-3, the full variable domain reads DTGVSQNPRHKITKRGQNVTFRCDPISEHNRLYWYRQTLGQGPEFLTYFQNEAQLEKSRLLSDRFSAERPKGSFSTLEIQRTEQGDSAMYLCASSFGEISGNTIYFGEGSWLTVV.

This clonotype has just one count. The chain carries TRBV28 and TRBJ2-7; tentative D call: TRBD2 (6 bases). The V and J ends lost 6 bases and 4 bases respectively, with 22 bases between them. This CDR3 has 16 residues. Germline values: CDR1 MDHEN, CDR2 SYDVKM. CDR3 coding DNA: TGTGCCAGCAGCCCAACTAGGGGCGGGAACACTTACGAGCAGTACTTC. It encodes CASSPTRGGNTYEQYF.

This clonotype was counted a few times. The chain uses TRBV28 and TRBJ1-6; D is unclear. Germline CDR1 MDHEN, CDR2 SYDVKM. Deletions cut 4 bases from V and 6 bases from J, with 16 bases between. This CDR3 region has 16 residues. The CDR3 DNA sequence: TGTGCCAGCAGTTCCCCCTTTGCGCGGGGTAATTCACCCCTCCACTTT. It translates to CASSSPFARGNSPLHF. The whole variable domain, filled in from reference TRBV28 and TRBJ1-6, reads DVKVTQSSRYLVKRTGEKVFLECVQDMDHENMFWYRQDPGLGLRLIYFSYDVKMKEKGDIPEGYSVSREKKERFSLILESASTNQTSMYLCASSSPFARGNSPLHFGNGTRLTVT.

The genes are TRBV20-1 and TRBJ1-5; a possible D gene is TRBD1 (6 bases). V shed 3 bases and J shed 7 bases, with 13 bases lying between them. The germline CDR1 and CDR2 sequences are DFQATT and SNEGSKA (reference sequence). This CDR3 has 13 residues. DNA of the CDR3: TGCAGTGCTAGTCAGGGACAATCACAGCCCCAGCATTTT. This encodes CSASQGQSQPQHF.

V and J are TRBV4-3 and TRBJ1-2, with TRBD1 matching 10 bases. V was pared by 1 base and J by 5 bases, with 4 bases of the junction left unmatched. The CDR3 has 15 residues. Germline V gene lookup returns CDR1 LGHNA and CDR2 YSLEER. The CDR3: CASSQGQGARYGYTF. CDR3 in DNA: TGCGCCAGCAGCCAAGGACAGGGGGCTAGATATGGCTACACCTTC.

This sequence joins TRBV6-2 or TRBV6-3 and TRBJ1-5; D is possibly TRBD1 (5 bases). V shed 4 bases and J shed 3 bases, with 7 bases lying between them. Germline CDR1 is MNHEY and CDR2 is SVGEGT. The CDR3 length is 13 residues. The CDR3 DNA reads TGTGCCAGCAGTTGGGGCTACAATCAGCCCCAGCATTTT. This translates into CASSWGYNQPQHF.

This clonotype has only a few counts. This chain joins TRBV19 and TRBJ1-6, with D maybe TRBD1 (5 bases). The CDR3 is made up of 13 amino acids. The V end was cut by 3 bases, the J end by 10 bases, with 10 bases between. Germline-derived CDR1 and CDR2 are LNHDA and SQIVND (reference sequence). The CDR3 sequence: CASSILGGSPLHF. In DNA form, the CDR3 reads TGTGCCAGTAGTATTCTGGGGGGATCACCCCTCCACTTT.

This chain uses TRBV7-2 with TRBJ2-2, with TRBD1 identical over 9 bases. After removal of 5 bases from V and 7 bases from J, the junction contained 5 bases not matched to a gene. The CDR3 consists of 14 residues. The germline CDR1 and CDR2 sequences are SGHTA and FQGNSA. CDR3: CASSAGQGGGELFF. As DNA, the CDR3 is TGTGCCAGCAGCGCGGGACAGGGCGGCGGGGAGCTGTTTTTT.

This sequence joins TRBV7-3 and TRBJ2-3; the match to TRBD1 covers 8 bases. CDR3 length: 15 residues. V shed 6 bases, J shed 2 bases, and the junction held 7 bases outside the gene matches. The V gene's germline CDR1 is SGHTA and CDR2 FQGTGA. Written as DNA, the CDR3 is TGTGCCAGCAGGAATGGACAGGGATCCACAGATACGCAGTATTTT. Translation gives CASRNGQGSTDTQYF. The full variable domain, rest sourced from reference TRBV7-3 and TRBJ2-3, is GAGVSQTPSNKVTEKGKYVELRCDPISGHTALYWYRQSLGQGPEFLIYFQGTGAADDSGLPNDRFFAVRPEGSVSTLKIQRTERGDSAVYLCASRNGQGSTDTQYFGPGTRLTVL.

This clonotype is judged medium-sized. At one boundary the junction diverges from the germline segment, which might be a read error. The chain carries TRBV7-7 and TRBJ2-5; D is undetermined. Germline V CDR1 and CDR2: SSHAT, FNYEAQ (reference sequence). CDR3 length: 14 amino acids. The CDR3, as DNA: TGTGCTAGCAGCTTAGGCGGAGAAGGAGAGACCCAGTACTTC. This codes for CASSLGGEGETQYF. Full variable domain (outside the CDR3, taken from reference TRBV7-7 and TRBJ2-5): GAGVSQSPRYKVTKRGQDVTLRCDPISSHATLYWYQQALGQGPEFLTYFNYEAQPDKSGLPSDRFSAERPEGSISTLTIQRTEQRDSAMYRCASSLGGEGETQYFGPGTRLLVL.

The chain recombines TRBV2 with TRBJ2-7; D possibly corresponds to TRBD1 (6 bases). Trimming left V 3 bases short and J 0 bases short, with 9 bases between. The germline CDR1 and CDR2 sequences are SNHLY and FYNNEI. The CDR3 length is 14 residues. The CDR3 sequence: CASSDNRDSYEQYF. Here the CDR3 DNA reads TGTGCCAGCAGTGACAACAGGGACTCCTACGAGCAGTACTTC. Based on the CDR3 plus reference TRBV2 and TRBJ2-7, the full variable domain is EPEVTQTPSHQVTQMGQEVILRCVPISNHLYFYWYRQILGQKVEFLVSFYNNEISEKSEIFDDQFSVERPDGSNFTLKIRSTKLEDSAMYFCASSDNRDSYEQYFGPGTRLTVT.

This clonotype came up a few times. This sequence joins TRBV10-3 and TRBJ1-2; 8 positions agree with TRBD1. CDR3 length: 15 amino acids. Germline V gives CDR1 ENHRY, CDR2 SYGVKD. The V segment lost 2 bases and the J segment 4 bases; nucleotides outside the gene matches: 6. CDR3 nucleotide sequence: TGTGCCATCAGTGAGGGGCAGGGGGCTTTCTATGGCTACACCTTC. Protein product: CAISEGQGAFYGYTF.

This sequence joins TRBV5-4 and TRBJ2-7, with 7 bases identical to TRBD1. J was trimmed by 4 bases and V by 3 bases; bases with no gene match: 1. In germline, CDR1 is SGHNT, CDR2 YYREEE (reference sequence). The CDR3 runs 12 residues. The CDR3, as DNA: TGTGCCAGCAGCTACAGGGGTTACGAGCAGTACTTC. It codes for CASSYRGYEQYF.

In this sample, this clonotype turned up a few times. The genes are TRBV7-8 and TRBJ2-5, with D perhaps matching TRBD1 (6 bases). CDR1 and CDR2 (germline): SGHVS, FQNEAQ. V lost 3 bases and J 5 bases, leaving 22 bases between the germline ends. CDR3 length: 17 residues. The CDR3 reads CASSLGAGLFIGETQYF. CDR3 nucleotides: TGTGCCAGCAGCTTGGGGGCAGGCCTCTTCATAGGGGAGACCCAGTACTTC.

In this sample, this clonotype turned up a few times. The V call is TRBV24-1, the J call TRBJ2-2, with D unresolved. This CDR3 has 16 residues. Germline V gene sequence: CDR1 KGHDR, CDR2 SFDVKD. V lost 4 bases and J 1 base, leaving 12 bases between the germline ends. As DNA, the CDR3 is TGTGCCACCAGTGACTCGACGACCGTGAACACCGGGGAGCTGTTTTTT. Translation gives CATSDSTTVNTGELFF.

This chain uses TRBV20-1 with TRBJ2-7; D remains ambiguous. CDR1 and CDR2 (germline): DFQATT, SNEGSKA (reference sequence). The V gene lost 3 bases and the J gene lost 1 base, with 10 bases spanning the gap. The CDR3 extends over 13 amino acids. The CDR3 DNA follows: TGCAGTGCTAGTCGGCACGGTTCCTACGAGCAGTACTTC. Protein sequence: CSASRHGSYEQYF.

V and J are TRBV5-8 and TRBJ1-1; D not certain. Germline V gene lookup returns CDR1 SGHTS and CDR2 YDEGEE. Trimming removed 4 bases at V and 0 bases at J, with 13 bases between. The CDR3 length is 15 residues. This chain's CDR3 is CASSHGRVLNTEAFF. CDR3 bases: TGTGCCAGCAGCCATGGGAGGGTTTTGAACACTGAAGCTTTCTTT.

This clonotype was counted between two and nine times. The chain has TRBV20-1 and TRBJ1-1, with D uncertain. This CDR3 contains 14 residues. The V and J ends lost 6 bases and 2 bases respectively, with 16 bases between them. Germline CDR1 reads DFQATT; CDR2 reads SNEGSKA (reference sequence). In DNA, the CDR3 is TGCAGTGCGCGGCCGATGACGGGAAACACTGAAGCTTTCTTT. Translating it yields CSARPMTGNTEAFF.

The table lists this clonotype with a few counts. The DNA for the CDR3 is TGCAGCGTCGTCAATAGAAGGGGCGGCGAGCAGTACTTC. The encoded protein is CSVVNRRGGEQYF. V and J are TRBV29-1 and TRBJ2-7, with TRBD1 as a possible D gene (5 bases). CDR1 and CDR2 from the germline V gene are SQVTM and ANQGSEA. Trimming took 6 bases from V and 6 from J, leaving 18 bases between them. This CDR3 spans 13 amino acids.

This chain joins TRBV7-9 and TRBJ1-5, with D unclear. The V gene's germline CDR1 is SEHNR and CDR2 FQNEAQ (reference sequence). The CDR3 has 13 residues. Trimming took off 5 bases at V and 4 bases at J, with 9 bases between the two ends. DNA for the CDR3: TGTGCCAGCAGCGACATACCAAATCAGCCCCAGCATTTT. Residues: CASSDIPNQPQHF.

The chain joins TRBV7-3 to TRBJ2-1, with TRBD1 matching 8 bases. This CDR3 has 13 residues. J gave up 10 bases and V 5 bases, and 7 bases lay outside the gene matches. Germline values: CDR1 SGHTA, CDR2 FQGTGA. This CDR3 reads CASSLQGAREQFF. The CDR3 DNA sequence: TGTGCCAGCAGCCTTCAGGGGGCGCGAGAGCAGTTCTTC.